This T cell receptor (beta chain) was recovered during a study of metastatic and nonmetastatic thyroid tumors. General observations from the study: Benign nodules reportedly had significantly lower TCR beta diversity than malignant thyroid tumors in blood and tumor.

In regard to this clone: Its specificity is unknown.

Per germline, CDR1 MNHNS and CDR2 SASEGT. CDR3 length: 14 residues. With 1 base removed from V and 0 bases from J, the gap between germline ends came to 6 bases. None of the patients had undergone any treatment ahead of thyroid surgery. TCRdb reassembled clones from the PCR reads with MiXCR. The profile shows roughly 44,000 clones, 20% to 30% of them singletons. The J gene is TRBJ1-2, the V gene TRBV6-1; D gene unclear. The sequenced sample was tumor tissue. The source of this sequence is a female donor with papillary thyroid cancer or a benign thyroid nodule (not recorded which). Some clones in this sample may be carry-over from other donors' samples. The CDR3 DNA sequence: TGTGCCAGCAGTGAAGGGGAAGCTAACTATGGCTACACCTTC. It translates to CASSEGEANYGYTF.